These T cell receptor beta chains were read from a single sample in a study of T cells after posttransplantation cyclophosphamide. The repertoire was sequenced with immunoSEQ multiplex PCR; TCRdb's copy has only in-frame clones and lacks some. The data contain roughly 13,000 clones, roughly four fifths of them seen just once; the ten biggest clones take up roughly 0.91%. The source material was memory CD4+ T cells sorted from PBMCs. The receptors were sampled from a man aged 45-65 years in good health, CMV-negative, and a related stem cell transplant donor. CDR3s include the opening cysteine and the closing phenylalanine or tryptophan. The D gene is left open where the match is weak. Only some rows state a clone size, as once, few, many or a class for expanded clones.

j_call,d_call,v_call,clone_size,cdr3_nt,cdr3_aa
TRBJ2-1,TRBD2,TRBV9,once,TGTGCCAGCAGCGTTCGCGGGGGGTTCGCCTACAATGAGCAGTTCTTC,CASSVRGGFAYNEQFF
TRBJ2-7,.,TRBV6-6,.,TGTGGGGGGGGCCCCTGGTGCGAGCAGTACTTC,CGGGPWCEQYF
TRBJ1-5,TRBD1,TRBV23-1,.,TGCGCCAGCAGTCAATCGCGGGACAGGGGGCTTCAGCCCCAGCATTTT,CASSQSRDRGLQPQHF
TRBJ2-5,.,TRBV18,.,TGTGCCAGCTCACCACGACTAGATGAGACCCAGTACTTC,CASSPRLDETQYF
TRBJ2-3,TRBD2,TRBV2,.,TGTGCCAGCACCGGACTAGCGGGACCTGATACGCAGTATTTT,CASTGLAGPDTQYF
TRBJ1-3,TRBD1,TRBV5-1,few,TGCGCCAGCAGCTTGGATGGACAGGGGGGAAACACCATATATTTT,CASSLDGQGGNTIYF
TRBJ2-3,.,TRBV5-4,once,TGTGCCAGCAGCTTGCGGACGGGAGTAGATACGCAGTATTTT,CASSLRTGVDTQYF
TRBJ1-5,.,TRBV2,.,TGTGCCAGCAGTACAACGAGCAATCAGCCCCAGCATTTT,CASSTTSNQPQHF
TRBJ2-7,.,TRBV7-9,.,TGTGCCAGCAGCTCCACACTCGGAGACTACGAGCAGTACTTC,CASSSTLGDYEQYF
TRBJ1-1,TRBD1,TRBV6-5,.,TGTGCCAGCAGACGAAACCGGGACAGGGGGACTGAAGCTTTCTTT,CASRRNRDRGTEAFF
TRBJ2-1,.,TRBV29-1,.,TGCAGCGTTGAAGGGCAGGTTAGCTCCTACAATGAGCAGTTCTTC,CSVEGQVSSYNEQFF
TRBJ2-4,.,TRBV30,.,TGTGCCTGGGCCCTTAGCGGAGCCAAAAACATTCAGTACTTC,CAWALSGAKNIQYF
TRBJ2-6,.,TRBV11-2,.,TGTGCCAGCAGCTTTAAGGACACCTTTTACTCTGGGGCCAACGTCCTGACTTTC,CASSFKDTFYSGANVLTF
TRBJ1-5,.,TRBV6-5,few,TGTGCCAGCAGTCCGGGGGGGGTTGGCCAGCCCCAGCATTTT,CASSPGGVGQPQHF
TRBJ2-1,TRBD2,TRBV11-2,.,TGTGCCAGCAGCCCCAGGCTCCTAGCGGGGGTCCTGAATGAGCAGTTCTTC,CASSPRLLAGVLNEQFF
TRBJ1-1,.,TRBV10-3,.,TGTGCCATCAAGGACAGCCCGAACACTGAAGCTTTCTTT,CAIKDSPNTEAFF
TRBJ2-2,.,TRBV6-5,.,TGTGCCAGCAACCATGAAGGGGGAAACACCGGGGAGCTGTTTTTT,CASNHEGGNTGELFF
TRBJ2-2,TRBD2,TRBV5-4,.,TGTGCCAGCAGCCATAGCGGGGGGTCCACCGGGGAGCTGTTTTTT,CASSHSGGSTGELFF
TRBJ2-7,.,TRBV11-1,once,TGTGCCAGCAGCTTAGAGAACCTCGGAGGATCAGTCTACGAGCAGTACTTC,CASSLENLGGSVYEQYF
TRBJ1-5,.,TRBV19,few,TGTGCCAGCAAAAGGACAGTACGCTTTGAGCCCCAGCATTTT,CASKRTVRFEPQHF
TRBJ2-3,.,TRBV7-2,.,TGTGCCAGCAGCCTCTACACAGATACGCAGTATTTT,CASSLYTDTQYF
TRBJ1-5,.,TRBV2,.,TGTGCCAGTGCCGCGTCTAATCAGCCCCAGCATTTT,CASAASNQPQHF
TRBJ2-5,TRBD2,TRBV7-2,.,TGTGCCAGCCAGCGGGGGCCTCAAGAGACCCAGTACTTC,CASQRGPQETQYF
TRBJ2-3,.,TRBV2,.,TGTGCCAGCAGAGGGGTGGGGGCCCCCACAGATACGCAGTATTTT,CASRGVGAPTDTQYF
TRBJ2-2,.,TRBV7-3,.,TGTGCCAGCCGAGGTCCTAACGCCGGGGAGCTGTTTTTT,CASRGPNAGELFF
TRBJ2-1,TRBD2,TRBV7-2,.,TGTGCCAGCAGCTTAGATGCTAGCGGGAGGAGGGAGTTCTTC,CASSLDASGRREFF
TRBJ1-3,.,TRBV7-3,.,TGTGCCAGCAGCCCCTCCCCTGCTCGGGGTGGAAACACCATATATTTT,CASSPSPARGGNTIYF
TRBJ1-6,.,TRBV6-6,.,TGTGCCAGCACCCCTCGGGGGGTAGATTCACCCCTCCACTTT,CASTPRGVDSPLHF
TRBJ1-2,.,TRBV18,.,TGTGCCAGCTCACCGCGGAAGGGAGCTAACTATGGCTACACCTTC,CASSPRKGANYGYTF
TRBJ1-1,.,TRBV11-2,.,TGTGCCAGCAGCTCCATACAGGGAAAGGGTGAAGCTTTCTTT,CASSSIQGKGEAFF
TRBJ1-2,.,TRBV10-3,.,TGTGCCATCAGTGATCCCGGCAGGGTCTATGGCTACACCTTC,CAISDPGRVYGYTF
TRBJ2-7,TRBD1,TRBV11-2,.,TGTGCCAGCAGCTCCAATCGGGACAGCTCCTACGAGCAGTACTTC,CASSSNRDSSYEQYF
TRBJ1-3,.,TRBV6-1,.,TGTGCCAGCAGTGACAGGGGACGAAACACCATATATTTT,CASSDRGRNTIYF
TRBJ1-1,.,TRBV2,once,TGTGCCAGCAGTGAAATGAGGGAGGCTGAAGCTTTCTTT,CASSEMREAEAFF
TRBJ2-7,.,TRBV2,.,TGTGCCAGCAGTGGTTATGCCTACGAGCAGTACTTC,CASSGYAYEQYF
TRBJ1-5,.,TRBV19,.,TGTGCCAGTAGTGCCCGGCAGCGGATAATAACGAATCAGCCCCAGCATTTT,CASSARQRIITNQPQHF
TRBJ1-5,.,TRBV27,.,TGTGCCAGCAGGCGCCTGGGGGGAAGCAATCAGCCCCAGCATTTT,CASRRLGGSNQPQHF
TRBJ2-7,TRBD2,TRBV18,.,TGTGCCAGCTCACCACCCCTAGCGGGGGCCGAGCAGTACTTC,CASSPPLAGAEQYF
TRBJ1-5,.,TRBV5-8,.,TGTGCCAGCAGCTCCATGGCGGGGGCGAGCAATCAGCCCCAGCATTTT,CASSSMAGASNQPQHF
TRBJ1-6,.,TRBV14,.,TGTGCCAGCAGCAGTCGGGTCGGGGTAGGAACGGCTTCACCCCTCCACTTT,CASSSRVGVGTASPLHF
TRBJ1-5,.,TRBV2,.,TGTGCCAGTCTCAGGGAGGGCAATCAGCCCCAGCATTTT,CASLREGNQPQHF
TRBJ2-5,.,TRBV7-3,.,TGTGCCAGCAGCGCCGGCGGGGTAATGGAAGAGACCCAGTACTTC,CASSAGGVMEETQYF
TRBJ2-7,TRBD2,TRBV5-1,.,TGCGCCAGCACGGCGGGAGGGCCGGACGAGCAGTACTTC,CASTAGGPDEQYF
TRBJ1-1,TRBD1,TRBV4-1,.,TGCGCCAGCAGCACCCAGGGGGCTCTGAACACTGAAGCTTTCTTT,CASSTQGALNTEAFF
TRBJ2-5,.,TRBV7-2,.,TGTGCCAGCAGCTTAAGGTTTGGCAGGTACCAAGAGACCCAGTACTTC,CASSLRFGRYQETQYF
TRBJ2-5,TRBD1,TRBV9,.,TGTGCCAGCAACGGACAGGGACAGGCCAAAGAGACCCAGTACTTC,CASNGQGQAKETQYF
TRBJ2-3,.,TRBV7-3,.,TGTGCCAGCAGCTTAATCCTCACAGATACGCAGTATTTT,CASSLILTDTQYF
TRBJ1-4,TRBD1,TRBV27,.,TGTGCCAGCAGTTTATCAGGGACAGCGAATAATGAAAAACTGTTTTTT,CASSLSGTANNEKLFF
TRBJ2-2,TRBD2,TRBV4-1,few,TGCGCCAGCAGCCGCTTGAAAGAGCGGGAGGCTAACACCGGGGAGCTGTTTTTT,CASSRLKEREANTGELFF
TRBJ2-5,.,TRBV6-1,.,TGTGCCAGCAGATCCCAGGGGGGAGAGACCCAGTACTTC,CASRSQGGETQYF
TRBJ2-6,.,TRBV7-3,.,TGTGCCAGCAGCTTAATGGCGCGGAGCTCTGGGGCCAACGTCCTGACTTTC,CASSLMARSSGANVLTF
TRBJ2-7,.,TRBV5-1,.,TGCGCCAGCAGCTTTGTGCGAGGCGCCTACGAGCAGTACTTC,CASSFVRGAYEQYF
TRBJ1-1,.,TRBV30,once,TGTGCCTGGGCGGGGGGAAATGAAGCTTTCTTT,CAWAGGNEAFF
TRBJ1-2,TRBD1,TRBV7-2,.,TGTGCCAGCAGCTTGGGACAGGGGGCGGAATATGGCTACACCTTC,CASSLGQGAEYGYTF
TRBJ1-5,.,TRBV27,.,TGTGCCAGCAGTTTGGCGGGTCGGAATCAGCCCCAGCATTTT,CASSLAGRNQPQHF
TRBJ2-7,.,TRBV29-1,.,TGCAGCGCCCGGTTCGCTCACGAGCAGTACTTC,CSARFAHEQYF
TRBJ2-1,TRBD2,TRBV4-1,few,TGCGCCAGCAGCCCGAGAGGGAGAGCGGGAGGGCCTTTTATCTATGAGCAGTTCTTC,CASSPRGRAGGPFIYEQFF